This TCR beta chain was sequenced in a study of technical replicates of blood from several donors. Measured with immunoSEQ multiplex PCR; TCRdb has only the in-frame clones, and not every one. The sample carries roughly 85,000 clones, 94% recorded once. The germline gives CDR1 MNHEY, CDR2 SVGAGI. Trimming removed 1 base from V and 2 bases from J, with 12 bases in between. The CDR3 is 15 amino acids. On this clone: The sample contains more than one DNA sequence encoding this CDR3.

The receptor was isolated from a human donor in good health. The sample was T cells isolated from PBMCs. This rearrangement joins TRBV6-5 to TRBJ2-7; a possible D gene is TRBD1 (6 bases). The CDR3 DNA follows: TGTGCCAGCAGTTACTTACAGGGAGCCCCCTACGAGCAGTACTTC. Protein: CASSYLQGAPYEQYF.